This TCR beta chain derives from a study of T-cell memory formation after mild COVID-19 (dated by TCRdb to the early 2020s). For the study in its entirety: Most TCR sequence clusters were specific to one of the two donors. The cohort was made up of two young adult volunteers, one female and one male, who were previously healthy. In a couple of donors, T-cell clones that expanded and contracted after mild COVID-19 were followed by sequencing TCRalpha and TCRbeta repertoires longitudinally.

Broader findings and caveats from the paper: Clones contracting from day 15 to 85 had balanced CD4/CD8 phenotypes, while a second wave expanding from day 15 to 37 was biased towards CD4+. Contracting CD4+ clones appeared mostly in the CM and EM memory subsets, whereas CD8+ clones were enriched in EMRA. The study included only a couple of mild cases, and larger cohorts that include severe cases with pre-infection samples were judged to be necessary. Some responding clones were detected in pre-infection memory, which suggested that pre-existing cross-reactive memory T cells had joined the SARS-CoV-2 response. SARS-CoV-2 specificity of the second-wave clones peaking on day 37 was not confirmed.

The CDR3 has 14 amino acids, counting the end cysteine and phenylalanine. Only CDR3 DNA remains: 42 bases, in frame from the first base. Trimming costs V 3 bases and J 5 bases, and their ends lie 14 bases apart. From a lookup of the germline V gene, CDR1 and CDR2 are MDHEN and SYDVKM. PBMCs were isolated by Ficoll-Paque density gradient centrifugation. Data came from an Illumina NovaSeq 6000. Using 5'RACE with constant-segment primers, TCRalpha and TCRbeta cDNA libraries were constructed, with sample barcodes and unique molecular identifiers added in the process. Trizol reagent was used to extract RNA from every sample. Library amplification was performed in two PCR steps, and a second sample barcode and Illumina TruSeq adapters were introduced in the second step. The libraries were sequenced on an Illumina NovaSeq using 2 x 150 bp paired-end reads. Per the source publication's procedure: Demultiplexing of reads and collapsing into UMI-guided consensus sequences were performed with migec v1.2.7. Using mixcr v2.1.11, the UMI consensuses were aligned to TRA and TRB V and J templates and assembled into clonotypes. Clonotypes were classified as expanded or contracted when called significant by both edgeR and NoisET, with noise models trained on biological replicates. For edgeR calls, a false discovery rate-adjusted p below 0.01 and a log2 fold-change threshold of 1 were applied. As an exploratory analysis of dynamics, PCA with hierarchical clustering was applied to max-normalized trajectories of the 1000 most abundant clonotypes. Each responding clone was given a CD4 or CD8 phenotype based on the CD4+ and CD8+ repertoires, which had been sequenced separately. In-frame beta chains were kept once TCRdb had trimmed the public reads at Q25 with fastp and called clones with MiXCR. Every CDR3 protein is listed once, alongside the most common genes and DNA of its rows. For this entry, the V and J calls and clone size follow TCRdb and not the study's own pipeline. Present in this sample are roughly 150,000 distinct CDR3 sequences, roughly 13% of which were seen just once. The top ten hold approximately 3.3% of the sample.

This clonotype has a handful of counts. Its antigen remains unidentified. One base away there is no much larger clone; base qualities are not given. This clonotype was sampled from a man aged 18 to 29 who had mild COVID-19 (a few samples of this study predate the infection). The sample titles of this study are shuffled in the database, so cell type and time point are left out; the donor was told from shared clones. The chain uses TRBV28 and TRBJ2-7; perhaps TRBD1 is the D gene, with 6 bases matching. Sequencing was carried out using PBMCs or a T cell subset sorted from them (not recorded which). Here is the DNA: TGTGCCAGCAGTTTGCCGGCCGGGGACAACGAGCAGTACTTC. It codes for CASSLPAGDNEQYF.